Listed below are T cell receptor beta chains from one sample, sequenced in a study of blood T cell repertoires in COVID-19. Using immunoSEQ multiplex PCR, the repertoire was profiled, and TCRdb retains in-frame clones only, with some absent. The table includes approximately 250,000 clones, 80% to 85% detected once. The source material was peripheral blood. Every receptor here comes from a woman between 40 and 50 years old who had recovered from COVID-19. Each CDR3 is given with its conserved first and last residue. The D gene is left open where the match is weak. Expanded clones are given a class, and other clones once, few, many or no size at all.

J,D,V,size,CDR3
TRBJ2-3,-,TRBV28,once,CASKGVPTDTQYF
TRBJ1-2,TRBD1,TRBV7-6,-,CASSDSTGLSGEYGYTF
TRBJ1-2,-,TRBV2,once,CASTPGYLDYGYTF
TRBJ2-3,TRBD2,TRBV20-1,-,CSASRGGGTDTQYF
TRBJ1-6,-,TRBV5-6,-,CASSIDRRSSYNSPLHF
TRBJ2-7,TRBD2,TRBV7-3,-,CASSLTSGGPYEQYF
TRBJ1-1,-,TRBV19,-,CASTPGQQNTEAFF
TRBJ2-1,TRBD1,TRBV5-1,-,CASSTYTNRGQFF
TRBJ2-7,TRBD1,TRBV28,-,CASKGWAGGAYEQYF
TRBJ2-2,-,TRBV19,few,CASSIWSGANTGELFF
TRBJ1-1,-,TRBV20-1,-,CSGGGNTEAFF
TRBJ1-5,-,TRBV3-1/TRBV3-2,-,CASSQDLGARSRPQHF
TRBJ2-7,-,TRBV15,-,CATSRETGYEQYF
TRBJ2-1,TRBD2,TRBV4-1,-,CASSQEGRGGQNEQFF
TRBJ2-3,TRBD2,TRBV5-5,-,CASSLRGGTGTDTQYF
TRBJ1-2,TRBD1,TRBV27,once,CASSNGLLWGQGRVGYTF
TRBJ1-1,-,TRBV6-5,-,CASSYSGERDTEAFF